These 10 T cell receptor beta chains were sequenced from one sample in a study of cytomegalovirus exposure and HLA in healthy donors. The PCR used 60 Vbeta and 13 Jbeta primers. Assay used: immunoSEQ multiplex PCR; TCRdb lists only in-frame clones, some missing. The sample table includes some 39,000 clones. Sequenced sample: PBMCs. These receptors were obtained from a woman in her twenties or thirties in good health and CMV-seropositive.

This CDR3 reads CASTPPTPDNEQFF. CDR3 in DNA: TGTGCCAGCACCCCACCGACTCCCGACAATGAGCAGTTCTTC. The rearrangement links TRBV6-1 to TRBJ2-1; no firm D call. This CDR3 region has 14 residues. The V gene's germline CDR1 is MNHNS and CDR2 SASEGT. V was clipped by 7 bases and J by 5 bases, with 15 bases between them.

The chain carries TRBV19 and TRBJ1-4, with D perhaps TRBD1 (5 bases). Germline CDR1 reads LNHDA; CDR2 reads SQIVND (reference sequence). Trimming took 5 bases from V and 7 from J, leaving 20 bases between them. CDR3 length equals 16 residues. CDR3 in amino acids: CASSGAFGTPGEKLFF. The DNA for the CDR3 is TGTGCCAGTAGTGGGGCATTTGGTACCCCAGGTGAAAAACTGTTTTTT.

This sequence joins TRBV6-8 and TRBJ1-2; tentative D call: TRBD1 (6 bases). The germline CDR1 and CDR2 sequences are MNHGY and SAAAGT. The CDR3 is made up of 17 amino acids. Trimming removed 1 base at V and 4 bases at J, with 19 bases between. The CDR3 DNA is TGTGCCAGCAGTTACTACGACGAAACAGGGCTAGGCTATGGCTACACCTTC. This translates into CASSYYDETGLGYGYTF.

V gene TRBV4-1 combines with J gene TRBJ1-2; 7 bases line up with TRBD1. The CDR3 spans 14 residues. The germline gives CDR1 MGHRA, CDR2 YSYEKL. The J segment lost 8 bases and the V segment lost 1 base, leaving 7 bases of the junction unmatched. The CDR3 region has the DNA TGCGCCAGCAGCCAAGTCGGTACCAGGGGGGGCTACACCTTC. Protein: CASSQVGTRGGYTF.

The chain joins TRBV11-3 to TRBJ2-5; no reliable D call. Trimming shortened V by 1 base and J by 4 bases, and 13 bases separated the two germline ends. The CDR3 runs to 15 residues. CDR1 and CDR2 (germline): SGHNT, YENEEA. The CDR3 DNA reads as TGTGCCAGCAGCTTAGGAGCCGGGTTGGGAGAGACCCAGTACTTC. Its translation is CASSLGAGLGETQYF.

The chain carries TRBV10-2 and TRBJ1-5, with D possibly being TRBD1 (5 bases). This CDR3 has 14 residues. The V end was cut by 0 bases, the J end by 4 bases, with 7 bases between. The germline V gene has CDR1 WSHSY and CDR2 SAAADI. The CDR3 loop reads CASSESGQNQPQHF. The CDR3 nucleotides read TGCGCCAGCAGTGAGTCGGGGCAAAATCAGCCCCAGCATTTT.

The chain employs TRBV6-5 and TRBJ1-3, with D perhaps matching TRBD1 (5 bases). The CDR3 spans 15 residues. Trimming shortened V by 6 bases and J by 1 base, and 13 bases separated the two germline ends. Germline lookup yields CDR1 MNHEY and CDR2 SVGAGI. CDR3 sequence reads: CASRRTGTSGNTIYF. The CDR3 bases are TGTGCCAGCAGGCGCACCGGGACTTCTGGAAACACCATATATTTT.

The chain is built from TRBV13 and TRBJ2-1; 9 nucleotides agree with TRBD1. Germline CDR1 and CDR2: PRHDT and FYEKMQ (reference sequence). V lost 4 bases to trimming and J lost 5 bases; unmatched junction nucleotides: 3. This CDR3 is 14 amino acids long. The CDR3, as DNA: TGTGCCAGCAGCTCCCGGGACAGGGACAATGAGCAGTTCTTC. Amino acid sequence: CASSSRDRDNEQFF.

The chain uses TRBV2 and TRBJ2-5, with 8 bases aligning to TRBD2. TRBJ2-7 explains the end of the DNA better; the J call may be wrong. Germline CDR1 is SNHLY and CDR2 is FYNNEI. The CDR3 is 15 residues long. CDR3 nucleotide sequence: TGTGCCAGCAGTGAAAAGCGGGGGAGCTCCTACGAGCAGTACTTC. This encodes CASSEKRGSSYEQYF.

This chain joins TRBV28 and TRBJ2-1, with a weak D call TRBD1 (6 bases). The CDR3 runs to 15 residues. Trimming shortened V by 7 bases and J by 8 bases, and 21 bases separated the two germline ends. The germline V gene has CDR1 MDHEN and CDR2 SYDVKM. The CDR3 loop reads CASTLRGRGSDEQFF. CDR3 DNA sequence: TGTGCCAGCACCCTCAGAGGCAGGGGCAGCGATGAGCAGTTCTTC.